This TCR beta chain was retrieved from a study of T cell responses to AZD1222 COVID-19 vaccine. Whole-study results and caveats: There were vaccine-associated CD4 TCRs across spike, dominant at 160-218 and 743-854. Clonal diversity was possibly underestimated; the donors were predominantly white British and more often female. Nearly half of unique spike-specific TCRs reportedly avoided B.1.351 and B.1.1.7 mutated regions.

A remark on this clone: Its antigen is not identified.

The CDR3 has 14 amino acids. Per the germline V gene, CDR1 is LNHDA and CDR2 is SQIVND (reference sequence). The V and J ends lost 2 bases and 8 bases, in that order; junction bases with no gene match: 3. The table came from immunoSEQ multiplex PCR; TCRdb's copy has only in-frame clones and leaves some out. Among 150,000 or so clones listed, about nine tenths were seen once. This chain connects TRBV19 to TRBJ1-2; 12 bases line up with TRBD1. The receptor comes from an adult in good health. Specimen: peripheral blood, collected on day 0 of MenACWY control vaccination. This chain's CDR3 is CASSISGTGGGYTF. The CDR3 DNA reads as TGTGCCAGTAGTATATCTGGGACAGGGGGCGGCTACACCTTC.